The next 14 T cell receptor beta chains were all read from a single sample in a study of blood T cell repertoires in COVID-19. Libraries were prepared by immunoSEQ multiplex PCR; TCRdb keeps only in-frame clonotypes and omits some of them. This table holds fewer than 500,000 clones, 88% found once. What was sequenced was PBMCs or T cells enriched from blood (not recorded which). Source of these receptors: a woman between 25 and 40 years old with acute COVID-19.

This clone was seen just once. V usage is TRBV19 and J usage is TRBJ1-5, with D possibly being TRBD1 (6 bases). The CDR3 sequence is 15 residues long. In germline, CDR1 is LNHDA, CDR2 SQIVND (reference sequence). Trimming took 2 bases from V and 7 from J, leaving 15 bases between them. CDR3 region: CASSILRGAGQPQHF. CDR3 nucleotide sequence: TGTGCCAGTAGTATACTCCGGGGGGCCGGGCAGCCCCAGCATTTT.

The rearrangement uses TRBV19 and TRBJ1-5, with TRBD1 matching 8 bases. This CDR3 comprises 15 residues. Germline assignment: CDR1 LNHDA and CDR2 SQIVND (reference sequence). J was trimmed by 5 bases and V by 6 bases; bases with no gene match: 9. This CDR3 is CASSRYRGGDQPQHF. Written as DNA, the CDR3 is TGTGCCAGTAGCCGATACAGGGGGGGGGATCAGCCCCAGCATTTT. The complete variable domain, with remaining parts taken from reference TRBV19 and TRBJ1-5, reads DGGITQSPKYLFRKEGQNVTLSCEQNLNHDAMYWYRQDPGQGLRLIYYSQIVNDFQKGDIAEGYSVSREKKESFPLTVTSAQKNPTAFYLCASSRYRGGDQPQHFGDGTRLSIL.

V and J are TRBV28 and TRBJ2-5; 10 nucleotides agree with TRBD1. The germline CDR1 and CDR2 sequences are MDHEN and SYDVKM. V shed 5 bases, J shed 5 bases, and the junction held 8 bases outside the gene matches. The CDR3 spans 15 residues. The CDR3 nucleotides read TGTGCCAGCAGTCCGGACAGGGGGAGTATGGAGACCCAGTACTTC. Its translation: CASSPDRGSMETQYF.

CDR3 sequence: CSASDRDTEAFF. The CDR3 region has the DNA TGCAGTGCTAGTGACAGGGACACTGAAGCTTTCTTT. The V gene is TRBV20-1, the J gene TRBJ1-1; 7 positions match TRBD1. After removal of 3 bases from V and 3 bases from J, the junction contained 1 base not matched to a gene. Germline lookup yields CDR1 DFQATT and CDR2 SNEGSKA (reference sequence). The CDR3 totals 12 residues.

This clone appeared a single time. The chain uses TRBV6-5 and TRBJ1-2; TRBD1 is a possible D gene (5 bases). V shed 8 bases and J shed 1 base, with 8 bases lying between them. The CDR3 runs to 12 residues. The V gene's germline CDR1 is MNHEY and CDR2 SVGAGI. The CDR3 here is CASWQGNYGYTF. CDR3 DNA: TGTGCCAGCTGGCAGGGTAACTATGGCTACACCTTC.

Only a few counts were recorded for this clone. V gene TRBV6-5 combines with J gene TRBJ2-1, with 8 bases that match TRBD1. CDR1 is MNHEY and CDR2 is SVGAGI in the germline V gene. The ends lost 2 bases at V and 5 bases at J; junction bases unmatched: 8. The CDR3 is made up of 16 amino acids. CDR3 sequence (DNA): TGTGCCAGCAGTTACGGGGGACAGGTTTTCCACAATGAGCAGTTCTTC. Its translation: CASSYGGQVFHNEQFF.

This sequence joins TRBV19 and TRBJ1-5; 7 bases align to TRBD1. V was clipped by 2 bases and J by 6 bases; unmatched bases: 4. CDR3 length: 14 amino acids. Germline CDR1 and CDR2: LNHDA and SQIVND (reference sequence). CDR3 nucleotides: TGTGCCAGTAGTATAAGACAGGGTAGTCAGCCCCAGCATTTT. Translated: CASSIRQGSQPQHF. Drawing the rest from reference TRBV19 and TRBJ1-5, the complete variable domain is DGGITQSPKYLFRKEGQNVTLSCEQNLNHDAMYWYRQDPGQGLRLIYYSQIVNDFQKGDIAEGYSVSREKKESFPLTVTSAQKNPTAFYLCASSIRQGSQPQHFGDGTRLSIL.

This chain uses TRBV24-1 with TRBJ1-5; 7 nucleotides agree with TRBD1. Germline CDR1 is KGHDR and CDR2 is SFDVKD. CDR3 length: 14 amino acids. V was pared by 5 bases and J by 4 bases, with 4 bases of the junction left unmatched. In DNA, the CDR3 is TGTGCCACCAGTGCCCAACAGGGGAATCAGCCCCAGCATTTT. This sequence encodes CATSAQQGNQPQHF.

CDR3 loop: CASSLGQGFYGYTF. The CDR3 coding sequence is TGTGCCAGCAGTCTAGGTCAGGGGTTCTATGGCTACACCTTC. J is TRBJ1-2 and V is TRBV28; D possibly corresponds to TRBD1 (6 bases). CDR1 MDHEN and CDR2 SYDVKM come from the germline V gene. V lost 5 bases and J lost 4, with 14 bases in between. CDR3 length equals 14 residues.

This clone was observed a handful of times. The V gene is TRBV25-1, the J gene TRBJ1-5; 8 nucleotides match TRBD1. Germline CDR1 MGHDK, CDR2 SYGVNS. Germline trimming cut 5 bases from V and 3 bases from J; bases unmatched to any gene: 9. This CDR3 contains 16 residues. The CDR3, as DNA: TGTGCCAGCAGTCCCTCCGACAGGGGAGCCAATCAGCCCCAGCATTTT. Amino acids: CASSPSDRGANQPQHF.

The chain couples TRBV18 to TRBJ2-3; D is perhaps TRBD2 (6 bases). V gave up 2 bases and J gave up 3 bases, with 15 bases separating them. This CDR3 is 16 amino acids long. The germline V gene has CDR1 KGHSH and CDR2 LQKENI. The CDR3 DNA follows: TGTGCCAGCTCACCAACCCAGGAGGGGTGGACAGATACGCAGTATTTT. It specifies CASSPTQEGWTDTQYF. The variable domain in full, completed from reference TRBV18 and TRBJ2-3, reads NAGVMQNPRHLVRRRGQEARLRCSPMKGHSHVYWYRQLPEEGLKFMVYLQKENIIDESGMPKERFSAEFPKEGPSILRIQQVVRGDSAAYFCASSPTQEGWTDTQYFGPGTRLTVL.

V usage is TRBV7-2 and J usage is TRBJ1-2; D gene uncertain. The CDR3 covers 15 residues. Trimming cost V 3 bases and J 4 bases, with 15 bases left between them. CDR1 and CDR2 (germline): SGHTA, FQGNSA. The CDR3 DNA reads TGTGCCAGCAGCTTTGGTAGCGATGTTGCCTATGGCTACACCTTC. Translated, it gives CASSFGSDVAYGYTF.

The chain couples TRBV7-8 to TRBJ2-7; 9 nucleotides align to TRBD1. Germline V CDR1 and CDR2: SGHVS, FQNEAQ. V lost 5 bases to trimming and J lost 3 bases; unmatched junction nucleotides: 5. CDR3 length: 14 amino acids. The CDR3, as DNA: TGTGCCAGCAGCATGGGACAGGGATTCTACGAGCAGTACTTC. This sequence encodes CASSMGQGFYEQYF.

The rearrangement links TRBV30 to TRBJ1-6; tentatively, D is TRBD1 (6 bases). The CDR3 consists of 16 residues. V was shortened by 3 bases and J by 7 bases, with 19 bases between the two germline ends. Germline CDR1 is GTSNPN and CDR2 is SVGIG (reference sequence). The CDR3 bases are TGTGCCTGGAGCCTCCTGGCTGGGACATCGAATTCACCCCTCCACTTT. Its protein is CAWSLLAGTSNSPLHF.